This T cell receptor (beta chain) was profiled in a study of cytomegalovirus exposure and HLA in healthy donors. Study results and limitations: While the bulk of TCR sequences proved rare, some public TCRs turned up in many donors.

PCR involved 60 Vbeta and 13 Jbeta primers. Assay: immunoSEQ multiplex PCR; the TCRdb copy retains only in-frame clones and omits some. The sample carries about 210,000 clones, roughly 87% recorded once. The count of this clone is one. Its antigen is unidentified. V was trimmed by 0 bases and J by 2 bases, leaving 8 bases between them. The CDR3 length is 14 residues. From germline, CDR1 is SGDLS and CDR2 YYNGEE. The sequenced sample consisted of PBMCs. V usage is TRBV9 and J usage is TRBJ1-2; D perhaps matches TRBD1 (5 bases). The receptor was isolated from a man aged 35 to 55 in good health and CMV-seropositive. In DNA form, the CDR3 reads TGTGCCAGCAGCGTAGATGCAGGGAACTATGGCTACACCTTC. This codes for CASSVDAGNYGYTF.